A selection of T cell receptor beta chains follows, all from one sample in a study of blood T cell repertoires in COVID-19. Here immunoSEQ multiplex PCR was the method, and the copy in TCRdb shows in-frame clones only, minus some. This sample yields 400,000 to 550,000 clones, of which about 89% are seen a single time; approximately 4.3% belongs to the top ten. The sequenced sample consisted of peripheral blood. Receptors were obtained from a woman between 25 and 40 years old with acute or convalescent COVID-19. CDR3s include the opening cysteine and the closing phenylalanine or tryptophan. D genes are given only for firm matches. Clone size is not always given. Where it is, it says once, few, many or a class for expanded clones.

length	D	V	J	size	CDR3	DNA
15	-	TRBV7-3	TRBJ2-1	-	CASSRQGLTDNEQFF	TGTGCCAGCAGCCGCCAGGGCTTAACTGACAATGAGCAGTTCTTC
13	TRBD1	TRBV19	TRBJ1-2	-	CASSPRTGDGYTF	TGTGCCAGTAGTCCAAGGACAGGGGACGGCTACACCTTC
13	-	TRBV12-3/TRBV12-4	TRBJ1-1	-	CASNKQGKAEAFF	TGTGCCAGCAATAAACAGGGAAAGGCTGAAGCTTTCTTT
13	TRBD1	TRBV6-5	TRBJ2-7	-	CASSTTGAYEQYF	TGTGCCAGCAGCACGACAGGGGCCTACGAGCAGTACTTC
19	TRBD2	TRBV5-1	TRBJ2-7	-	CASSLDGTPLAGGFYEQYF	TGCGCCAGCAGCTTGGACGGGACACCTTTGGCGGGGGGGTTCTACGAGCAGTACTTC
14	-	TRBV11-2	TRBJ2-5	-	CASSPYRAEETQYF	TGTGCCAGCAGCCCGTACAGGGCCGAAGAGACCCAGTACTTC
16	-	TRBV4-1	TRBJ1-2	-	CASSQDGTGTNYGYTF	TGCGCCAGCAGCCAAGATGGTACAGGGACTAACTATGGCTACACCTTC
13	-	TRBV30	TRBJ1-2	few	CAWTPGLNYGYTF	TGTGCCTGGACCCCGGGACTGAACTATGGCTACACCTTC
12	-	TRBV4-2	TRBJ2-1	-	CASAIPKNEQFF	TGTGCCAGCGCGATCCCAAAAAATGAGCAGTTCTTC
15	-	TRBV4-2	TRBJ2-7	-	CASSQEAQLQYEQYF	TGTGCCAGCAGCCAAGAGGCCCAGTTGCAGTACGAGCAGTACTTC
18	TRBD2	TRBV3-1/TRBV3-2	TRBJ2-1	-	CASSPTPYSAGGNNEQFF	TGTGCCAGCAGCCCGACTCCGTACTCTGCGGGGGGGAACAATGAGCAGTTCTTC
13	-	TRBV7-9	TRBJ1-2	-	CASSYVYNYGYTF	TGTGCCAGCAGCTATGTATATAACTATGGCTACACCTTC
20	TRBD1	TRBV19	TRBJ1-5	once	CASRGTPGQGRVDSNQPQHF	TGTGCCAGCAGGGGGACTCCGGGACAGGGAAGGGTAGATAGCAATCAGCCCCAGCATTTT
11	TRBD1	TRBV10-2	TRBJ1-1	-	CASSPDRGAFF	TGCGCCAGCAGTCCGGACAGGGGAGCTTTCTTT